What follows describes a single T cell receptor beta chain. The data were taken from a study of blood T cell repertoires in COVID-19. Germline values: CDR1 SNHLY, CDR2 FYNNEI. V was clipped by 6 bases and J by 0 bases, with 12 bases between them. The CDR3 is 15 residues long. Original handling: From reference gene primer amplification, estimates of nucleated cell counts were derived. The data were produced by immunoSEQ multiplex PCR, yet TCRdb's version contains in-frame clones alone and is incomplete. The V and J calls and clone size come from that table; D and trimming were worked out from the DNA. Seen here are hundreds of thousands of clones, approximately 90% observed once, and the top ten hold about 0.8%.

The TCR originated in a man between 60 and 75 years old with COVID-19, enrolled during active disease. The J gene is TRBJ1-5, the V gene TRBV2, with D perhaps TRBD1 (6 bases). Input material: peripheral blood. The chain's CDR3 is CASRVRQVSNQPQHF. Written as DNA, the CDR3 is TGTGCCAGCAGGGTCAGACAGGTTAGCAATCAGCCCCAGCATTTT.